This T cell receptor beta chain appears in the sequencing data of a study of blood T cells in healthy people across ages. The second PCR ran about 6 to 12 cycles with a sample-barcoded 5' primer and J-beta primers. TCRdb used MiXCR to reprocess the 5' RACE reads, holding one entry per CDR3 protein. The sample gives about 1.6 million distinct CDR3 sequences, approximately 32% of which show up once; about 11% is in the top ten. The CDR3 spans 16 residues. Germline loops: CDR1 MNHNS, CDR2 SASEGT. With regard to this clonotype: An end of the junction does not agree with germline; a read error may underlie this.

The source is a woman under 40 in good health. The sequenced sample was blood. J is TRBJ2-5 and V is TRBV6-1, with 7 bases fitting TRBD1. The CDR3 bases are TGTGCCAGCAGCGTCGGGGCCCAAAGGGGGCAAGAGACCCCGTACTTC. Translated, it gives CASSVGAQRGQETPYF.